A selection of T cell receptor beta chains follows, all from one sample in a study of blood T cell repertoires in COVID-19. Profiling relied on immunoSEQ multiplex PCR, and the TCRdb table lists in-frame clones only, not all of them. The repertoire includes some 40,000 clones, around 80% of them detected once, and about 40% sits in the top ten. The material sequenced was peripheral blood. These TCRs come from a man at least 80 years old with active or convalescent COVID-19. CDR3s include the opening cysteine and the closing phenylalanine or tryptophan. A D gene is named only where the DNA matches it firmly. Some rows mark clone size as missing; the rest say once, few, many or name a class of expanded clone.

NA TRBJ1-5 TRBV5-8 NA TGTGCCAGCAGCCCAACCCCCGGGACATTTTATCAGCCCCAGCATTTT CASSPTPGTFYQPQHF
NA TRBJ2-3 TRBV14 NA TGTGCCAGCAGCCAAGTACAGTTAGATACGCAGTATTTT CASSQVQLDTQYF
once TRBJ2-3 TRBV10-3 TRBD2 TGTGCCATCAGTGAGTCGAAGACTAGCGGGGGGGCGGTTACGCAGTATTTT CAISESKTSGGAVTQYF
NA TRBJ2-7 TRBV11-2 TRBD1 TGTGCCAGCAGCGTCGGGACAGGACCTGACGAGCAGTACTTC CASSVGTGPDEQYF
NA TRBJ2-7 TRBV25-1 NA TGTGCCAGCAGTCTCTCCTACGAGCAGTACTTC CASSLSYEQYF
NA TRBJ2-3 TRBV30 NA TGTGCCTGGAGTGTATTTCTAAATTTTGAAGGATGGCGGGCAGATACGCAGTATTTT CAWSVFLNFEGWRADTQYF
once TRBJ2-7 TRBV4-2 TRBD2 TGTGCCAGCAGCCAAAATGCACTTTTGGGAGGGCCTAGTAACGAGCAGTACTTC CASSQNALLGGPSNEQYF
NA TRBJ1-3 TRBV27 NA TGTGCCAGCAGTCCCGACAGAACTCTCTCTGGAAACACCATATATTTT CASSPDRTLSGNTIYF
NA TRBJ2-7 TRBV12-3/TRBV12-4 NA TGTGCCAGCACCGTCGCGAATTCCTACGAGCAGTACTTC CASTVANSYEQYF
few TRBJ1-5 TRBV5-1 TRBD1 TGCGCCAGCAGCCTCGGGACAGGGGTGGGCAATCAGCCCCAGCATTTT CASSLGTGVGNQPQHF
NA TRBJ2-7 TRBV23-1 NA TGCGCCAGCAGTCGCCAGGGATTGGTCATATACGAGCAGTACTTC CASSRQGLVIYEQYF
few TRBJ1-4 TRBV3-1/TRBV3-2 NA TGTGCCAGCAGCCAAGGTCGTGTCGAACTGTTTTTT CASSQGRVELFF
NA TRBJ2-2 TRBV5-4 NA TGTGCCAGCAGCTTGGGGGAGGGGGAGCTGTTTTTT CASSLGEGELFF
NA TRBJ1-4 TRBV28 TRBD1 TGTGCCAGCAGCGATGACAGGGGGGCAACTAATGAAAAACTGTTTTTT CASSDDRGATNEKLFF
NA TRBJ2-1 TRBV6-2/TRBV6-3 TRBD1 TGTGCCAGCAGTTTTGGGACAGGCGCATACAATGAGCAGTTCTTC CASSFGTGAYNEQFF
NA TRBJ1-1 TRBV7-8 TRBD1 TGTGCCAGCAGCTTAGTACAGGGGGCCATAGCTTTCTTT CASSLVQGAIAFF
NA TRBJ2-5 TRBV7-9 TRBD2 TGTGCCAGCAGCTTTGGGCTAGCGGGAGCACGAGAGACCCAGTACTTC CASSFGLAGARETQYF
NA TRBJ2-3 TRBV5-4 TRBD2 TGTGCCAGCAGCTTTAGCGGGGGGGCCTCGGATACGCAGTATTTT CASSFSGGASDTQYF
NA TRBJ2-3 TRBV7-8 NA TGTGCCAGCAGCCCCTCGGCGGGTACGCAGTATTTT CASSPSAGTQYF
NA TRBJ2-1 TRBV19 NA TGTGCCAGTAGCGATATAAACCGGGACTCCGAGCAGTTCTTC CASSDINRDSEQFF
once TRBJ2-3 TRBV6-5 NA TGTGCCAGCAGTTACCCAAAACTCACAGATACGCAGTATTTT CASSYPKLTDTQYF
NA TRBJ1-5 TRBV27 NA TGTGCCAGCAGTTTCGGTGGGACAAACCCCAATCAGCCCCAGCATTTT CASSFGGTNPNQPQHF
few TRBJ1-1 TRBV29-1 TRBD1 TGCAGCGTCGGACAGGGGGCGGGAAACACTGAAGCTTTCTTT CSVGQGAGNTEAFF
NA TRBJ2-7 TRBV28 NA TGTGCCAGCAGTTCCCCCGGAGGACTGTTCGAGCAGTACTTC CASSSPGGLFEQYF
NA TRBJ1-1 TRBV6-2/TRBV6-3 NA TGTGCCAGCAGTTACGGGCCCCACTGGACTGAAGCTTTCTTT CASSYGPHWTEAFF
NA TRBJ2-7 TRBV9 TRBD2 TGTGCCAGCAGCGGGGGACTAGCGGGGACCGAGCAGTACTTC CASSGGLAGTEQYF
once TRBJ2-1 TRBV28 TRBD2 TGTGCCAGCAGTCCGGGACTACCGTACAATGAGCAGTTCTTC CASSPGLPYNEQFF
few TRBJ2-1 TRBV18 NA TGTGCCAGCTCACGAGAAGTAGGACTGGGCAATGAGCAGTTCTTC CASSREVGLGNEQFF
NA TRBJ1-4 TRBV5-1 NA TGCGCCAGCAGGCGTCAAGCAACTAATGAAAAACTGTTTTTT CASRRQATNEKLFF
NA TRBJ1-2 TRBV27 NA TGTGCCAGCAGGATCACGGGTGTCGGGGACTATGGCTACACCTTC CASRITGVGDYGYTF
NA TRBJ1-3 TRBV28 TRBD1 TGTGCCAGCAGTTACAGGGGGCAAGGAAACACCATATATTTT CASSYRGQGNTIYF
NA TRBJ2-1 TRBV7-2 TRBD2 TGTGCCAGCAGGGAGGGTAGCGGGGGCCTCACCTACAATGAGCAGTTCTTC CASREGSGGLTYNEQFF
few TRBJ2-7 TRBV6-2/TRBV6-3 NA TGTGCCAGCAGTTATCGACTAGTCTACGAGCAGTACTTC CASSYRLVYEQYF
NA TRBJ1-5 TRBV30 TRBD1 TGTGCCTGGAGTGTAGGGGTTCCAAGACAGGGGTTTGGAAGTCAGCCCCAGCATTTT CAWSVGVPRQGFGSQPQHF
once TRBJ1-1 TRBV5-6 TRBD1 TGTGCCAGCAGCGGACAGCATACAGGGGCCACTGAAGCTTTCTTT CASSGQHTGATEAFF
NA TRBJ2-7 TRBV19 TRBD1 TGTGCCAGTAGTCCGGGACAGACCTACGAGCAGTACTTC CASSPGQTYEQYF
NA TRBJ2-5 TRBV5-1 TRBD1 TGCGCCAGCAGCGGCTGGACAGGAGAGACCCAGTACTTC CASSGWTGETQYF
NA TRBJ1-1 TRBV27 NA TGTGCCAGCAGGCTGTTCGGGGACACTGAAGCTTTCTTT CASRLFGDTEAFF
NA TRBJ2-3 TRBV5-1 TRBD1 TGCGCCAGCAGATTCCGGGACAGGTACACAGATACGCAGTATTTT CASRFRDRYTDTQYF
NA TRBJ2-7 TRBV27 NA TGTGCCAGCAGTTTCCGGGACTTCCCCTTCGAGCAGTACTTC CASSFRDFPFEQYF
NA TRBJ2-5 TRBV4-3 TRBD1 TGCGCCAGCAGCCAAGGTGCCAGGGGGCAGACCCAGTACTTC CASSQGARGQTQYF
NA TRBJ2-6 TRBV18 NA TGTGCCAGCTCCCCAGGAGGAGGGGTACTTGGGGCCAACGTCCTGACTTTC CASSPGGGVLGANVLTF
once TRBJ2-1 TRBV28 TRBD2 TGTGCCAGCACTTTAGCGGGGGTATACAATGAGCAGTTCTTC CASTLAGVYNEQFF
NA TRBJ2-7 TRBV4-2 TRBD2 TGTGCCAGCAGCCAAGGGACGTCGGCGGGAGGGCCGGCGTATCGGTACTTC CASSQGTSAGGPAYRYF
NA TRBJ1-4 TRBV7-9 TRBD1 TGTGCCAGCAAGAACCCAATTCAGGGGGATGAAAAACTGTTTTTT CASKNPIQGDEKLFF
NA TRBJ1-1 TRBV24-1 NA TGTGCCACCAGTGAAGGGGTGAAAGCTTTCTTT CATSEGVKAFF
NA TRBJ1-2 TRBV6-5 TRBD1 TGTGCCAGCAGGCCTGGGACAGACTATGGCTACACCTTC CASRPGTDYGYTF
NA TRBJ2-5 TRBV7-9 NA TGTGCCAGCAGCTTAGTTCGGGGAAAGAAAGGGACCCAGTACTTC CASSLVRGKKGTQYF
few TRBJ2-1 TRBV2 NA TGTGCCAGCAGCCCAGACATGAGCTTTTACAATGAGCAGTTCTTC CASSPDMSFYNEQFF
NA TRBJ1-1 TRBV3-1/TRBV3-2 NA TGTGCCAGCAGCCAAGAACCTCTCCGCCTCACAGGGTTCACTGAAGCTTTCTTT CASSQEPLRLTGFTEAFF
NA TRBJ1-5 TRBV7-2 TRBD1 TGTGCCAGCAGCAGAAGGGGCGGGACAGGGGACCAGCCCCAGCATTTT CASSRRGGTGDQPQHF